The 21 T cell receptor beta chains presented below share a single source sample, sequenced in a study of OX40 agonist ivuxolimab in advanced cancers. Some clones are missing from TCRdb's copy, which holds only in-frame ones; the method was immunoSEQ multiplex PCR. The table records approximately 76,000 clones, over 90% of them present only once. Sequences were derived from CD4+ or CD8+ T cells sorted from blood, sampled in a trial of the OX40 agonist ivuxolimab. These receptors all come from an adult with an advanced solid tumor such as melanoma, head and neck, liver or kidney cancer.

This clone was seen only once. V and J are TRBV7-9 and TRBJ2-7; the match to TRBD2 covers 7 bases. The CDR3 totals 15 residues. Per the germline V gene, CDR1 is SEHNR and CDR2 is FQNEAQ (reference sequence). With 5 bases clipped from V and 9 bases from J, the junction kept 16 bases outside the gene matches. CDR3 protein: CASSPVRLAETWQYF. In DNA form, the CDR3 reads TGTGCCAGCAGCCCGGTCCGGCTAGCGGAGACGTGGCAGTACTTC. The full variable domain, rest sourced from reference TRBV7-9 and TRBJ2-7, is DTGVSQNPRHKITKRGQNVTFRCDPISEHNRLYWYRQTLGQGPEFLTYFQNEAQLEKSRLLSDRFSAERPKGSFSTLEIQRTEQGDSAMYLCASSPVRLAETWQYFGPGTRLTVT.

This chain's CDR3 is CASSSRPGGYNEQFF. In DNA form, the CDR3 reads TGTGCCAGCAGCTCGCGGCCAGGGGGCTACAATGAGCAGTTCTTC. The chain carries TRBV7-3 and TRBJ2-1; TRBD1 matches 7 bases. The CDR3 length is 15 residues. The V gene's germline CDR1 is SGHTA and CDR2 FQGTGA. V lost 4 bases and J lost 3; bases outside the gene matches: 6.

The gene calls are TRBV6-5 and TRBJ2-5; the D is unclear. With 5 bases removed from V and 4 bases from J, the gap between germline ends came to 14 bases. The germline CDR1 and CDR2 sequences are MNHEY and SVGAGI. This CDR3 is 14 amino acids long. CDR3 sequence (DNA): TGTGCCAGCAGTCCGACGAATGGCGGAGAGACCCAGTACTTC. Its protein product is CASSPTNGGETQYF.

The rearrangement joins TRBV20-1 to TRBJ2-7; no clear D gene. There are 11 residues in the CDR3. Per germline, CDR1 DFQATT and CDR2 SNEGSKA (reference sequence). V was trimmed by 3 bases and J by 0 bases, leaving 3 bases between them. CDR3 sequence reads: CSASYSYEQYF. DNA for the CDR3: TGCAGTGCTAGCTACTCCTACGAGCAGTACTTC.

The chain links TRBV6-1 to TRBJ1-1, with D tentatively TRBD1 (6 bases). CDR1 MNHNS and CDR2 SASEGT come from the germline V gene. The germline V and J ends were trimmed by 6 bases and 5 bases, with 13 bases remaining between them. The CDR3 totals 13 residues. The CDR3 spells CASRLGGGTEAFF. The CDR3 nucleotides are TGTGCCAGCAGGTTAGGGGGTGGGACTGAAGCTTTCTTT.

The chain employs TRBV6-5 and TRBJ1-5; D call uncertain. From germline, CDR1 is MNHEY and CDR2 SVGAGI. Trimming took off 4 bases at V and 4 bases at J, with 8 bases between the two ends. The CDR3 runs 13 residues. CDR3 coding DNA: TGTGCCAGCAGTTTCACAGCGAATCAGCCCCAGCATTTT. Translation gives CASSFTANQPQHF.

The gene calls are TRBV10-1 and TRBJ2-7; D not certain. V lost 0 bases and J lost 5, with 5 bases in between. CDR1 WNHNN and CDR2 SYGVQD come from the germline V gene (reference sequence). This CDR3 region has 12 residues. The CDR3: CASSESSHEQYF. The CDR3 DNA is TGCGCCAGCAGTGAGTCGTCCCACGAGCAGTACTTC.

The chain recombines TRBV2 with TRBJ2-7; 8 nucleotides align to TRBD2. The V gene end was trimmed by 2 bases and the J gene end by 3 bases; junction bases not matched to a gene: 6. Looked up from germline, CDR1 is SNHLY and CDR2 is FYNNEI. CDR3 length: 15 residues. The CDR3 is CASSERAGGFYEQYF. The CDR3 nucleotides read TGTGCCAGCAGTGAAAGGGCGGGGGGCTTCTACGAGCAGTACTTC.

The genes are TRBV4-1 and TRBJ2-5; D may be TRBD2 (6 bases). V lost 2 bases to trimming and J lost 5 bases, with 15 bases between them. The length of the CDR3 is 15 residues. The V gene's germline CDR1 is MGHRA and CDR2 YSYEKL. The CDR3 DNA is TGCGCCAGCAGCCAATTTTCGGGAGTGGGCGAGACCCAGTACTTC. This encodes CASSQFSGVGETQYF.

V usage is TRBV12-5 and J usage is TRBJ2-3; tentatively, D is TRBD1 or TRBD2 (5 bases each). Germline loops: CDR1 LGHNT, CDR2 FRNRAP. Trimming took 1 base from V and 1 from J, leaving 6 bases between them. CDR3 length: 14 amino acids. The CDR3 region has the DNA TGTGCTAGTGGTTTGGGGGACGGCACAGATACGCAGTATTTT. This gives the protein CASGLGDGTDTQYF.

The rearrangement joins TRBV6-5 to TRBJ2-5, with D hard to call. CDR3 length equals 13 residues. Germline values: CDR1 MNHEY, CDR2 SVGAGI. Deletions cut 6 bases from V and 2 bases from J, with 10 bases between. The DNA for the CDR3 is TGTGCCAGCAGCCCAATAGCTCAAGAGACCCAGTACTTC. Translation: CASSPIAQETQYF.

The chain couples TRBV27 to TRBJ2-5, with 8 bases matching TRBD2. In germline, CDR1 is MNHEY, CDR2 SMNVEV (reference sequence). V lost 6 bases to trimming and J lost 11 bases; unmatched junction nucleotides: 17. The CDR3 loop spans 15 amino acids. The DNA of the CDR3 is TGTGCCAGCAGGAGCGGGAGTCGGGGGTTAAGGGAGCAGTACTTC. Residues: CASRSGSRGLREQYF.

The rearrangement joins TRBV4-3 to TRBJ2-2; a weak D match, TRBD1 (5 bases). Germline V gene lookup returns CDR1 LGHNA and CDR2 YSLEER. This CDR3 region has 15 residues. V was shortened by 4 bases and J by 1 base, with 10 bases between the two germline ends. The CDR3 sequence: CASSLNQGNTGELFF. The CDR3 nucleotides read TGCGCCAGCAGCCTCAACCAGGGGAACACCGGGGAGCTGTTTTTT.

This clone was observed a handful of times. The gene calls are TRBV19 and TRBJ1-1, with D unclear. Germline CDR1 is LNHDA and CDR2 is SQIVND (reference sequence). Trimming removed 6 bases at V and 4 bases at J, with 12 bases between. The CDR3 is 13 residues long. This chain's CDR3 is CASSNRAVTEAFF. CDR3 coding DNA: TGTGCCAGTAGCAACCGGGCCGTCACTGAAGCTTTCTTT.

The gene calls are TRBV29-1 and TRBJ2-7; D is unresolved. In germline, CDR1 is SQVTM, CDR2 ANQGSEA. V was pared by 5 bases and J by 1 base, with 3 bases between. This CDR3 spans 10 amino acids. CDR3 amino acids: CSVKSYEQYF. CDR3 bases: TGCAGCGTTAAGTCCTACGAGCAGTACTTC.

V gene TRBV7-6 combines with J gene TRBJ2-7, with unresolved D. CDR3 length: 14 residues. Trimming removed 1 base from V and 3 bases from J, with 10 bases in between. Germline V gene data show CDR1 as SGHVS and CDR2 as FNYEAQ. CDR3 in DNA: TGTGCCAGCAGCTTAGAGGGTTCCGGCTACGAGCAGTACTTC. Translating it yields CASSLEGSGYEQYF.

The chain recombines TRBV9 with TRBJ2-5, with a weak D call TRBD1 (6 bases). The CDR3 runs 18 residues. V was cut by 4 bases and J by 0 bases, with 22 bases left in between. Germline-derived CDR1 and CDR2 are SGDLS and YYNGEE. CDR3 DNA sequence: TGTGCCAGCAGCCCTAAATGGCAGGGGACCACAAACCAAGAGACCCAGTACTTC. It encodes CASSPKWQGTTNQETQYF.

The V and J genes are TRBV6-5 and TRBJ2-1, with D hard to call. V was pared by 4 bases and J by 9 bases, with 13 bases between. Germline V gives CDR1 MNHEY, CDR2 SVGAGI. The CDR3 has 13 amino acids. CDR3 bases: TGTGCCAGCAGTTCGAAGGTGAGAGGTGAGCAGTTCTTC. This codes for CASSSKVRGEQFF.

The rearrangement links TRBV29-1 to TRBJ1-1; TRBD1 might be the D (5 bases). The germline V gene has CDR1 SQVTM and CDR2 ANQGSEA. V was clipped by 7 bases and J by 5 bases, with 17 bases between them. The CDR3 runs 13 residues. CDR3 region: CSAGDPRETEAFF. In DNA, the CDR3 is TGCAGCGCCGGGGACCCGAGGGAGACTGAAGCTTTCTTT.

The sample holds a few counts of this clone. The rearrangement links TRBV25-1 to TRBJ1-6; 10 bases agree with TRBD1. Trimming cost V 8 bases and J 5 bases; bases outside gene matches: 12. This CDR3 is 17 amino acids long. Germline CDR1 reads MGHDK; CDR2 reads SYGVNS. CDR3 DNA sequence: TGTGCCAGCCGTAAATCGGGACAGGGGTTCGATAATTCACCCCTCCACTTT. This encodes CASRKSGQGFDNSPLHF.

This chain joins TRBV19 and TRBJ1-1; D is unresolved. The germline gives CDR1 LNHDA, CDR2 SQIVND (reference sequence). CDR3 length equals 10 residues. The ends were cut back, 4 bases at V and 7 bases at J, with 4 bases in the middle. This CDR3 reads CASSTVEAFF. CDR3 DNA: TGTGCCAGTAGTACGGTTGAAGCTTTCTTT.